The 24 T cell receptor beta chains given below trace back to one sample, sequenced in a study of T cell responses to AZD1222 COVID-19 vaccine. Only in-frame clones appear in the TCRdb table, and some are missing; sequencing was by immunoSEQ multiplex PCR. The table records around 180,000 clones, over 80% of them present only once. Sequences were derived from peripheral blood, sampled on day 0 of AZD1222 vaccination. The source of these receptors is an adult in good health.

This sequence joins TRBV24-1 and TRBJ2-1; 14 positions match TRBD2. Germline CDR1 is KGHDR and CDR2 is SFDVKD. J lost 0 bases, V lost 1 base, and 7 bases had no gene match. The CDR3 contains 20 residues. CDR3 sequence reads: CATSDLPGLAGDFSYNEQFF. The CDR3 bases are TGTGCCACCAGTGATTTACCGGGACTAGCGGGAGACTTCTCCTACAATGAGCAGTTCTTC.

This rearrangement joins TRBV7-2 to TRBJ1-4; tentative D call: TRBD1 (5 bases). Germline CDR1 SGHTA, CDR2 FQGNSA. CDR3 length equals 15 residues. V was shortened by 6 bases and J by 8 bases, with 19 bases between the two germline ends. The CDR3 region has the DNA TGTGCCAGCAGATCTTCCCCAGGGACCGGGGAAAAACTGTTTTTT. This sequence encodes CASRSSPGTGEKLFF.

Only a few counts were recorded for this clone. Other DNA sequences in the same sample also yield this CDR3. This chain connects TRBV28 to TRBJ2-1, with 7 bases lining up with TRBD2. J lost 7 bases, V lost 6 bases, and 6 bases had no gene match. The CDR3 spans 13 residues. The germline gives CDR1 MDHEN, CDR2 SYDVKM. The CDR3 DNA reads as TGTGCCAGCAGCCGGACTAGTAGGAATGAGCAGTTCTTC. Its protein product is CASSRTSRNEQFF.

This clone was seen a single time. The genes are TRBV6-5 and TRBJ1-4; D gene uncertain. V was pared by 2 bases and J by 0 bases, with 10 bases between. The length of the CDR3 is 16 residues. In germline, CDR1 is MNHEY, CDR2 SVGAGI. CDR3 in amino acids: CASSYPFSTTNEKLFF. The CDR3 DNA sequence: TGTGCCAGCAGTTACCCATTCAGTACAACTAATGAAAAACTGTTTTTT.

The genes are TRBV28 and TRBJ1-2, with D possibly TRBD1 on 5 matching bases. The V gene's germline CDR1 is MDHEN and CDR2 SYDVKM. V was trimmed by 6 bases and J by 1 base, leaving 9 bases between them. The CDR3 is made up of 13 amino acids. CDR3 DNA: TGTGCCAGCAGCCCACAGGTTAACTATGGCTACACCTTC. It codes for CASSPQVNYGYTF.

The chain uses TRBV6-6 and TRBJ1-5; D gene ambiguous. The CDR3 runs to 13 residues. V was trimmed by 6 bases and J by 7 bases, leaving 13 bases between them. CDR1 is MNHNY and CDR2 is SVGAGI in the germline V gene (reference sequence). This chain's CDR3 is CASSPPDGQPQHF. DNA for the CDR3: TGTGCCAGCAGCCCGCCGGACGGGCAGCCCCAGCATTTT.

The V gene is TRBV6-5, the J gene TRBJ1-5; D gene ambiguous. V lost 6 bases, J lost 3 bases, and 9 bases lay in between. The V gene's germline CDR1 is MNHEY and CDR2 SVGAGI. The CDR3 is 13 residues long. Here the CDR3 reads CASRQRSNQPQHF. In DNA form, the CDR3 reads TGTGCCAGCAGACAGAGATCCAATCAGCCCCAGCATTTT.

The chain has TRBV5-4 and TRBJ1-1, with D unclear. The germline V gene has CDR1 SGHNT and CDR2 YYREEE (reference sequence). Trimming cost V 5 bases and J 3 bases, with 11 bases left between them. The CDR3 contains 13 residues. CDR3 residues: CASSKGLDTEAFF. The CDR3 DNA is TGTGCCAGCAGTAAAGGGTTAGACACTGAAGCTTTCTTT.

V usage is TRBV6-2 or TRBV6-3 and J usage is TRBJ1-1; D might be TRBD1 (6 bases). Germline CDR1 MNHEY, CDR2 SVGEGT. V lost 6 bases and J 8 bases, leaving 10 bases between the germline ends. The CDR3 consists of 11 residues. CDR3 residues: CASSRTAEAFF. The CDR3 DNA is TGTGCCAGCAGCCGGACAGCAGAAGCTTTCTTT.

This chain links TRBV9 with TRBJ2-7; D gene uncertain. Trimming shortened V by 4 bases and J by 5 bases, and 7 bases separated the two germline ends. The germline V gene encodes CDR1 SGDLS and CDR2 YYNGEE. CDR3 length: 11 residues. CDR3 protein: CASSTGNEQYF. In DNA form, the CDR3 reads TGTGCCAGCAGCACTGGGAACGAGCAGTACTTC.

V gene TRBV7-2 combines with J gene TRBJ2-7; 12 bases agree with TRBD2. The germline V gene has CDR1 SGHTA and CDR2 FQGNSA. The CDR3 spans 17 residues. The V gene end was trimmed by 5 bases and the J gene end by 2 bases; junction bases not matched to a gene: 10. The chain's CDR3 is CASSQDVWTSGAYEQYF. The CDR3 coding sequence is TGTGCCAGCAGCCAAGACGTGTGGACTAGCGGGGCCTACGAGCAGTACTTC.

The chain recombines TRBV28 with TRBJ1-3, with no clear D. Germline V gene sequence: CDR1 MDHEN, CDR2 SYDVKM. V was cut by 3 bases and J by 7 bases, with 7 bases left in between. This CDR3 is 12 amino acids long. CDR3 protein: CASSLGWNTIYF. In DNA form, the CDR3 reads TGTGCCAGCAGTTTGGGGTGGAACACCATATATTTT.

The chain carries TRBV18 and TRBJ2-3, with D unclear. The CDR3 has 15 amino acids. V lost 0 bases, J lost 2 bases, and 9 bases lay in between. Germline V gene lookup returns CDR1 KGHSH and CDR2 LQKENI. The DNA of the CDR3 is TGTGCCAGCTCACCACCTTCCAGGCTCACAGATACGCAGTATTTT. This encodes CASSPPSRLTDTQYF.

The V and J genes are TRBV2 and TRBJ2-1; D unclear. Germline V CDR1 and CDR2: SNHLY, FYNNEI. V dropped 6 bases and J dropped 6 bases, with 12 bases sitting between them. This CDR3 is built from 13 residues. CDR3 in DNA: TGTGCCAGCAGGATCTTAGGCCGCAATGAGCAGTTCTTC. Translated: CASRILGRNEQFF. Combining the CDR3 with reference TRBV2 and TRBJ2-1 gives the whole variable domain EPEVTQTPSHQVTQMGQEVILRCVPISNHLYFYWYRQILGQKVEFLVSFYNNEISEKSEIFDDQFSVERPDGSNFTLKIRSTKLEDSAMYFCASRILGRNEQFFGPGTRLTVL.

The chain uses TRBV28 and TRBJ1-5, with no clear D. The germline gives CDR1 MDHEN, CDR2 SYDVKM. Trimming removed 6 bases from V and 0 bases from J, with 12 bases in between. CDR3 length: 15 residues. The CDR3 here is CASRPYGNSNQPQHF. CDR3 nucleotides: TGTGCCAGCAGGCCGTACGGGAATAGCAATCAGCCCCAGCATTTT.

V usage is TRBV5-1 and J usage is TRBJ2-1; 7 nucleotides line up with TRBD1. V trimming: 0 bases; J trimming: 1 base; junction bases outside the gene matches: 4. The CDR3 extends over 16 amino acids. CDR1 and CDR2 from the germline V gene are SGHRS and YFSETQ. CDR3 sequence reads: CASSLAGTASYNEQFF. As DNA, the CDR3 is TGCGCCAGCAGCTTGGCGGGGACAGCTTCCTACAATGAGCAGTTCTTC.

The chain recombines TRBV6-6 with TRBJ1-2; maybe TRBD1 (5 bases). CDR3 size: 13 residues. The V and J ends lost 2 bases and 3 bases respectively, with 7 bases between them. Germline V lookup: CDR1 MNHNY, CDR2 SVGAGI (reference sequence). CDR3 residues: CASSYVGDYGYTF. CDR3 DNA sequence: TGTGCCAGCAGTTACGTGGGGGACTATGGCTACACCTTC.

V gene TRBV28 combines with J gene TRBJ2-5; TRBD1 is a possible D gene (6 bases). The CDR3 is made up of 13 amino acids. Trimming shortened V by 7 bases and J by 4 bases, and 13 bases separated the two germline ends. The germline V gene has CDR1 MDHEN and CDR2 SYDVKM. Here the CDR3 reads CASTQTGGETQYF. Written as DNA, the CDR3 is TGTGCCAGCACTCAGACAGGTGGAGAGACCCAGTACTTC.

This sequence joins TRBV27 and TRBJ2-1; 13 bases fit TRBD2. This CDR3 has 20 amino acids. V lost 0 bases and J lost 7; bases outside the gene matches: 15. Looked up from germline, CDR1 is MNHEY and CDR2 is SMNVEV (reference sequence). The CDR3 here is CASSLSFPGLAGERGNEQFF. CDR3 nucleotides: TGTGCCAGCAGTTTATCTTTCCCCGGACTAGCGGGAGAGCGAGGGAATGAGCAGTTCTTC.

This chain links TRBV5-1 with TRBJ1-1; the match to TRBD1 covers 7 bases. The CDR3 is 14 amino acids. V trimming: 3 bases; J trimming: 5 bases; junction bases outside the gene matches: 7. CDR1 and CDR2 from the germline V gene are SGHRS and YFSETQ. CDR3 region: CASSSRTGETEAFF. For the CDR3, the DNA is TGCGCCAGCAGCTCCCGGACAGGAGAGACTGAAGCTTTCTTT.

The J gene is TRBJ2-1, the V gene TRBV9, with TRBD2 identical over 9 bases. The V and J ends lost 3 bases and 6 bases, in that order; junction bases with no gene match: 7. This CDR3 is 15 amino acids long. Germline CDR1 and CDR2: SGDLS and YYNGEE. The CDR3 here is CASSAPGLASNEQFF. CDR3 DNA: TGTGCCAGCAGCGCACCGGGACTAGCAAGCAATGAGCAGTTCTTC.

The CDR3, as DNA: TGTGCCAGCGTAACGGGACCGTCAAATGAAAAACTGTTTTTT. It is translated as CASVTGPSNEKLFF. The chain joins TRBV6-5 to TRBJ1-4; a weak D match, TRBD1 (5 bases). Per germline, CDR1 MNHEY and CDR2 SVGAGI. The CDR3 has 14 amino acids. V lost 8 bases, J lost 5 bases, and 15 bases lay in between.

The chain links TRBV10-3 to TRBJ1-1; D is unresolved. Germline lookup yields CDR1 ENHRY and CDR2 SYGVKD. V lost 0 bases and J 3 bases, leaving 11 bases between the germline ends. The length of the CDR3 is 15 residues. CDR3 loop: CAISESPSADTEAFF. The CDR3 bases are TGTGCCATCAGTGAGTCTCCCTCGGCAGACACTGAAGCTTTCTTT.

The V and J genes are TRBV19 and TRBJ2-6; D might be TRBD2 (5 bases). Trimming shortened V by 9 bases and J by 0 bases, and 15 bases separated the two germline ends. This CDR3 region has 16 residues. Germline CDR1 is LNHDA and CDR2 is SQIVND (reference sequence). The CDR3 protein is CASTRTGSSGANVLTF. The DNA of the CDR3 is TGTGCCAGCACTAGGACGGGTAGCTCTGGGGCCAACGTCCTGACTTTC.